The clone carrying this T cell receptor (beta chain) was counted only a few times. Its antigen is unknown. Only in-frame clones appear in the TCRdb table, and some are missing; sequencing was by immunoSEQ multiplex PCR. The data contain under 150,000 clones, roughly 86% of them singletons. The validation cohort, a group of some 120 subjects, included the donors and was separate from the approximately 650-subject first cohort. The record originates from a study of cytomegalovirus exposure and HLA in healthy donors. Whole-study context: The platform used for the 120 or so validation repertoires matched that of the roughly 670 first-cohort repertoires, a later analysis reported. General study results and limits: Cytomegalovirus status was reportedly diagnosed by the classifier with high sensitivity and specificity.

The CDR3 is made up of 15 amino acids. The V and J ends lost 9 bases and 4 bases, in that order; junction bases with no gene match: 12. Germline assignment: CDR1 LNHDA and CDR2 SQIVND (reference sequence). Sequenced material: PBMCs. This chain uses TRBV19 with TRBJ1-2; 9 positions agree with TRBD1. The receptor was derived from a woman younger than 45 in good health and CMV-seronegative. CDR3 loop: CASTHSGTGSYGYTF. CDR3 coding DNA: TGTGCCAGCACCCACTCCGGGACAGGGAGCTATGGCTACACCTTC.